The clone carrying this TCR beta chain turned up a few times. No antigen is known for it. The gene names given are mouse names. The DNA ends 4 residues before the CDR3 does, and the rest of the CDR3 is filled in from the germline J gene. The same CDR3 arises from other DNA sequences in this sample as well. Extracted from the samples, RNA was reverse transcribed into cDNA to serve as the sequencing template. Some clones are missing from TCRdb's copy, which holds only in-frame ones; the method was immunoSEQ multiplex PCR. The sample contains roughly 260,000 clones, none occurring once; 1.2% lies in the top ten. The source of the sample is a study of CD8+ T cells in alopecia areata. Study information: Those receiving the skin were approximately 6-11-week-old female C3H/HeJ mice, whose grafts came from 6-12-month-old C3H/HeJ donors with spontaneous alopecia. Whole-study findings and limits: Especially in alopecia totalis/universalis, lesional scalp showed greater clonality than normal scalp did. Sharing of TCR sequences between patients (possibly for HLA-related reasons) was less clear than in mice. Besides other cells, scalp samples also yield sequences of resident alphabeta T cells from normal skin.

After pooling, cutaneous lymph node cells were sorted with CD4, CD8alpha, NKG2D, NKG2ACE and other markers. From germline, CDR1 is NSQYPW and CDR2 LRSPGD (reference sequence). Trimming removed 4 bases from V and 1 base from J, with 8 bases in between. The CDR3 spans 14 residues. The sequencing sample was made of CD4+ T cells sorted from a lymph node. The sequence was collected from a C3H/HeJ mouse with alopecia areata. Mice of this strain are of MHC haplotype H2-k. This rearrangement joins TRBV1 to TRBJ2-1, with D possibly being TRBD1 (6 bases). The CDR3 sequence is CTCSEGQNYAEQFF. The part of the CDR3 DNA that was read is TGCACCTGCAGTGAGGGACAAAACTATGCT.